The rows below give T cell receptor beta chains drawn from one sample of a study of blood T cell repertoires in COVID-19. Profiling relied on immunoSEQ multiplex PCR, and the TCRdb table lists in-frame clones only, not all of them. Here the sample spans about 98,000 clones, roughly 82% being singletons. Sequences were obtained from peripheral blood. The receptors were gathered from a man aged 65-85 years with active or convalescent COVID-19. Both conserved end residues are trimmed from each CDR3. Fields, in order: D gene, J gene, CDR3 length, clone size, V gene, CDR3 protein. A D gene is named only where the DNA matches it firmly. Clone size appears in some rows only: once, few, many, or a class for an expanded clone.

NA,TRBJ2-1,12,NA,TRBV5-6,ASSRSGIDNEQF
TRBD1,TRBJ1-1,15,NA,TRBV7-2,ASSAIGQGLMNTEAF
NA,TRBJ1-3,13,few,TRBV10-1,ASSAPGISGNTIY
TRBD2,TRBJ2-1,16,once,TRBV5-4,ASSLKLIAGAAYNEQF
TRBD1,TRBJ1-1,13,NA,TRBV30,AWRDKGQMNTEAF
NA,TRBJ1-2,11,NA,TRBV5-5,ASSFKGDYGYT
NA,TRBJ2-5,13,NA,TRBV7-2,ASSLVSRGFETQY
TRBD2,TRBJ2-5,13,NA,TRBV7-2,ASSARLAGEETQY
NA,TRBJ1-4,13,NA,TRBV4-2,ASSQVATTNEKLF
NA,TRBJ2-7,10,NA,TRBV6-1,ASSSQVREQY
TRBD1,TRBJ1-1,11,NA,TRBV10-3,ATVGQADTEAF
TRBD1,TRBJ1-6,14,NA,TRBV2,ASRTRGPVLNSPLH
NA,TRBJ2-1,13,NA,TRBV6-5,ASSAGDSTYNEQF
NA,TRBJ1-2,11,NA,TRBV12-3/TRBV12-4,ASNHRGDYGYT
NA,TRBJ1-2,11,NA,TRBV19,ASKQIANYGYT
NA,TRBJ1-2,14,NA,TRBV14,ASSQDLVRGTYGYT
NA,TRBJ1-2,17,NA,TRBV21-1,ASRKTGDGFRDFSYGYT
TRBD2,TRBJ2-3,15,NA,TRBV14,ASSQERSGGWTDTQY
NA,TRBJ1-3,10,NA,TRBV12-5,ASSGRANTIY
TRBD1,TRBJ2-1,12,NA,TRBV3-1/TRBV3-2,ASSLRDRGNEQF
NA,TRBJ2-1,14,NA,TRBV9,ASSPWQGTMNNEQF
NA,TRBJ1-1,14,NA,TRBV19,ASSRTSGRGNTEAF
NA,TRBJ1-1,10,NA,TRBV11-2,ASSHRVSEAF
TRBD1,TRBJ2-2,14,NA,TRBV27,ASSSPDRENTGELF
TRBD2,TRBJ2-1,11,NA,TRBV19,ASSNRDYYEQF
NA,TRBJ2-6,9,NA,TRBV7-8,ASSPHNVLT
NA,TRBJ2-1,12,NA,TRBV11-3,ASSPRTGNNEQF
NA,TRBJ1-1,14,NA,TRBV5-1,ASSTRQAELSTEAF
TRBD1,TRBJ2-7,12,NA,TRBV3-1/TRBV3-2,ASSLGQGPYEQY
NA,TRBJ2-1,14,NA,TRBV7-9,ASSLGFSSSYNEQF
NA,TRBJ1-5,10,NA,TRBV12-3/TRBV12-4,ASSTPSQPQH
NA,TRBJ1-3,14,NA,TRBV9,ASSVSLLTSGNTIY